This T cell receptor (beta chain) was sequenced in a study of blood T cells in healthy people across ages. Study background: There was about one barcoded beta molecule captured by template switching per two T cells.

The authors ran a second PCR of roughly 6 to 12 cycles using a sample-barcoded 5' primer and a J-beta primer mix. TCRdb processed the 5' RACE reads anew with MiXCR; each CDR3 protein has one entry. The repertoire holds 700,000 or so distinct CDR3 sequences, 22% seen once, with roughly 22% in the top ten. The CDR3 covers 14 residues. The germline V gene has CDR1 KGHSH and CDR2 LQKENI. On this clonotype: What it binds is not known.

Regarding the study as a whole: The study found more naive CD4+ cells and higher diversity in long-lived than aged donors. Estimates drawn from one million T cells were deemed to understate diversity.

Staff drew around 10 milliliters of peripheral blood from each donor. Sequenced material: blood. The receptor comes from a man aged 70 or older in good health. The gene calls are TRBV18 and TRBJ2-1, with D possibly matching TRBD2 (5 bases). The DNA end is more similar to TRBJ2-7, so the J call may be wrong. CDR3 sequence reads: CASSTRRESYEQYF. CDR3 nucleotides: TGTGCCAGCTCTACCCGAAGGGAGTCCTACGAGCAGTACTTC.